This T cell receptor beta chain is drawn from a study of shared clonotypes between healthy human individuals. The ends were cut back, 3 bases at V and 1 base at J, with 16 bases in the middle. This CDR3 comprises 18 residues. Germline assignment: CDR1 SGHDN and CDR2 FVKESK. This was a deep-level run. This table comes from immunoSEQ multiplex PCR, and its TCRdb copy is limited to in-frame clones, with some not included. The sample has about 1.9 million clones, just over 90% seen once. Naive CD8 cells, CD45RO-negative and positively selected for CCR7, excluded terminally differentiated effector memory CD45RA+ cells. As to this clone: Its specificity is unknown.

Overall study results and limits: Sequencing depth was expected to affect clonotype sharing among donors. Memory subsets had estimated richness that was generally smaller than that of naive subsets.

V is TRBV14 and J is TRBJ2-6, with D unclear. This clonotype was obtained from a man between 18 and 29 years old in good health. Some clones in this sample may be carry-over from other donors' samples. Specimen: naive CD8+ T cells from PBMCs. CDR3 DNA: TGTGCCAGCAGCCAGGGAAGGTTACTGGGGTCTGGGGCCAACGTCCTGACTTTC. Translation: CASSQGRLLGSGANVLTF.